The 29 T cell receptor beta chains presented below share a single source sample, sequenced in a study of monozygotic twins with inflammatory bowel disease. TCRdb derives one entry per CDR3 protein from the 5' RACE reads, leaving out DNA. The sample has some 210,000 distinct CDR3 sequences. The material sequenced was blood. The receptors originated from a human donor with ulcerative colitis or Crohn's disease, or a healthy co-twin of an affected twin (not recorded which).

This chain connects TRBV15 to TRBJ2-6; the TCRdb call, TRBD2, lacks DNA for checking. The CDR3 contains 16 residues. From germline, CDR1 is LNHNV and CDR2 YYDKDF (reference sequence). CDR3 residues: CATSRDPRAGANVLTF.

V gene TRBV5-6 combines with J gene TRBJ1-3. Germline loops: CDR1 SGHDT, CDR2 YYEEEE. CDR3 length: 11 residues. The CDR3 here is CASSSSKTIYF.

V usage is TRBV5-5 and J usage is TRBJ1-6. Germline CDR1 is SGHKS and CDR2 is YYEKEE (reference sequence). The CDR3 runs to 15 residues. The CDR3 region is CASSAQSSYNSPLHF.

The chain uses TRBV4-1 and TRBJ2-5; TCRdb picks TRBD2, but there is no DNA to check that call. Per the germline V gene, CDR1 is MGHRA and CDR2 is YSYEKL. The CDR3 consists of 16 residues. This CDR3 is CASSQNDRRAKETQYF.

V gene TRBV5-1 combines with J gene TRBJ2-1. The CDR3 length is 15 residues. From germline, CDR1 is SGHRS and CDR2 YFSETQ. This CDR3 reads CASSLSLQTYNEQFF.

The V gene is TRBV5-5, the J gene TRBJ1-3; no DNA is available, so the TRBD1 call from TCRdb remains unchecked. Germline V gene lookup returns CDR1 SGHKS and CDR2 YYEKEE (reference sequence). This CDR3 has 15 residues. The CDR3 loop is CASSLYPTEKNTIYF. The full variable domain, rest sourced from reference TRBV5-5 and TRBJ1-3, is DAGVTQSPTHLIKTRGQQVTLRCSPISGHKSVSWYQQVLGQGPQFIFQYYEKEERGRGNFPDRFSARQFPNYSSELNVNALLLGDSALYLCASSLYPTEKNTIYFGEGSWLTVV.

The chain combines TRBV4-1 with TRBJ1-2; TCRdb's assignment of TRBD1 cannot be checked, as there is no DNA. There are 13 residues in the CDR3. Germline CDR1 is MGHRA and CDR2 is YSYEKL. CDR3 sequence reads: CASSLQGYDGYTF.

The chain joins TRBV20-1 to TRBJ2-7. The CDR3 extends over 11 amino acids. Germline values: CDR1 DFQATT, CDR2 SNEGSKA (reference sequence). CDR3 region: CSANIFYEQYF.

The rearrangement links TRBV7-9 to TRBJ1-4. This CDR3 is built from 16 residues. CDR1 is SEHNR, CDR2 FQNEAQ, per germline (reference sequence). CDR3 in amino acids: CASSLGSPALWEKLFF.

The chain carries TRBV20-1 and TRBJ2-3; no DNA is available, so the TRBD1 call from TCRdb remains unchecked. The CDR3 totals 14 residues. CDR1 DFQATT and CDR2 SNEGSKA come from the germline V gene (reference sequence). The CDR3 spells CSASGGPPGNTQYF.

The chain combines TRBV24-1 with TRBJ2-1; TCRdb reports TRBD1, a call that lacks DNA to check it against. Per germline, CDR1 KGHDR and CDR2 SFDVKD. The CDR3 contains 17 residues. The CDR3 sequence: CATSDSWGQGTYNEQFF.

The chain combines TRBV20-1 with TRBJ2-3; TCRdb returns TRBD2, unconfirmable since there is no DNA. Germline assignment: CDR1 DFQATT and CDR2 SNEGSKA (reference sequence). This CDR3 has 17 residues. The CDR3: CSASPLLAGGFTDTQYF.

CDR3: CASTHPGPRGTEAFF. J is TRBJ1-1 and V is TRBV6-7. TRBV6-7 is classed as an ORF, of uncertain function. CDR3 length equals 15 residues.

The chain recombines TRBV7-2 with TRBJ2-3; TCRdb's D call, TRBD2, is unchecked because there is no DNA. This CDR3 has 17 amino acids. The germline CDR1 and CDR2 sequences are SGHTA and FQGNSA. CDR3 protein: CASSLARLAGAQDTQYF. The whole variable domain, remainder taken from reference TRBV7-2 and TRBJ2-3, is GAGVSQSPSNKVTEKGKDVELRCDPISGHTALYWYRQSLGQGLEFLIYFQGNSAPDKSGLPSDRFSAERTGGSVSTLTIQRTQQEDSAVYLCASSLARLAGAQDTQYFGPGTRLTVL.

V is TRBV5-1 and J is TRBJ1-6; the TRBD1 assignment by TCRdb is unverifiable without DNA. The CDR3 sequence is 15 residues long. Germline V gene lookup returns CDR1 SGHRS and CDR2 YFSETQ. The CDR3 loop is CASSSQTGEGSPLHF.

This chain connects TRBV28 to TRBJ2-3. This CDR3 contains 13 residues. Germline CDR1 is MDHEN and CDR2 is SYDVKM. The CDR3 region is CASSLLGVDTQYF. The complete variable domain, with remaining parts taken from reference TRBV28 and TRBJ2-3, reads DVKVTQSSRYLVKRTGEKVFLECVQDMDHENMFWYRQDPGLGLRLIYFSYDVKMKEKGDIPEGYSVSREKKERFSLILESASTNQTSMYLCASSLLGVDTQYFGPGTRLTVL.

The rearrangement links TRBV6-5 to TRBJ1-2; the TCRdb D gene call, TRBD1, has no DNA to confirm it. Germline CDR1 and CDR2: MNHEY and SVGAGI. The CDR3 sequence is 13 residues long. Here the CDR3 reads CASSPRRGSGYTF.

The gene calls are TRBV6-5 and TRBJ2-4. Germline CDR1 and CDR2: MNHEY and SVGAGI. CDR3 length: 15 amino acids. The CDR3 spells CASSYSRGAKNIQYF.

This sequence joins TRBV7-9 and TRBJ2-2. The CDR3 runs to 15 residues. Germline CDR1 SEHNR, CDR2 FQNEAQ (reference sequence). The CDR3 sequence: CASSLRGSNTGELFF.

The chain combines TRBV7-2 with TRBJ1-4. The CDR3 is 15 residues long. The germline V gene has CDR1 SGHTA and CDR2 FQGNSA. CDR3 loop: CASSLVATPDEKLFF.

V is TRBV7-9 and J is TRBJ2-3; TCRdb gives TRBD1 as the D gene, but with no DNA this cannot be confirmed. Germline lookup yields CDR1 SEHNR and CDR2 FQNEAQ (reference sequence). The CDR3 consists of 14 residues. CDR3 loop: CASSPHRGKDTQYF. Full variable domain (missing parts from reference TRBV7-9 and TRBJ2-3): DTGVSQNPRHKITKRGQNVTFRCDPISEHNRLYWYRQTLGQGPEFLTYFQNEAQLEKSRLLSDRFSAERPKGSFSTLEIQRTEQGDSAMYLCASSPHRGKDTQYFGPGTRLTVL.

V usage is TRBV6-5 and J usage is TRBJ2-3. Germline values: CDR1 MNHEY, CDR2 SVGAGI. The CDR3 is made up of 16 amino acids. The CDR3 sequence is CASSYLDRPSTDTQYF.

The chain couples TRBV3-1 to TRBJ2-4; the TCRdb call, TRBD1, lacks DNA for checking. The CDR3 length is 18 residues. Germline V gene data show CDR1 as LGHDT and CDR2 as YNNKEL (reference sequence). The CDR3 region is CASSQDGPNRGAKNIQYF.

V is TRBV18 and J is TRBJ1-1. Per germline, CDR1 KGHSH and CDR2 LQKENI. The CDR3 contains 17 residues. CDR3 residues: CASSPGRSGRKNTEAFF. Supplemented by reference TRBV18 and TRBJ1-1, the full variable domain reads NAGVMQNPRHLVRRRGQEARLRCSPMKGHSHVYWYRQLPEEGLKFMVYLQKENIIDESGMPKERFSAEFPKEGPSILRIQQVVRGDSAAYFCASSPGRSGRKNTEAFFGQGTRLTVV.

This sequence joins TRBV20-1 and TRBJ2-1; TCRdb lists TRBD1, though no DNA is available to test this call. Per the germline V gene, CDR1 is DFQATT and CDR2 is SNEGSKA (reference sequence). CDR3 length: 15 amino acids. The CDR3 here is CSAYSQGVRPNEQFF.

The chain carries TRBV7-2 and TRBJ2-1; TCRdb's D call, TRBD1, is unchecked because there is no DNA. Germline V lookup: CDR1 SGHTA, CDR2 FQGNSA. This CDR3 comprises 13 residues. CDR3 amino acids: CASKEARADEQFF.

This chain's CDR3 is CASSLSVGSNYGYTF. The genes are TRBV7-9 and TRBJ1-2. CDR1 SEHNR and CDR2 FQNEAQ come from the germline V gene (reference sequence). CDR3 length: 15 residues.

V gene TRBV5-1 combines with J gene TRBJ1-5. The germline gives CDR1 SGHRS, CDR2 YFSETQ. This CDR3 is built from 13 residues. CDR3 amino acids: CASSFNTKQPQHF.

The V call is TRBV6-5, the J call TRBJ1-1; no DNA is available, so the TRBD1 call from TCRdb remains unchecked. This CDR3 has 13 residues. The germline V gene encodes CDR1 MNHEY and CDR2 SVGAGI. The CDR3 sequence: CASSAGQDTEAFF.